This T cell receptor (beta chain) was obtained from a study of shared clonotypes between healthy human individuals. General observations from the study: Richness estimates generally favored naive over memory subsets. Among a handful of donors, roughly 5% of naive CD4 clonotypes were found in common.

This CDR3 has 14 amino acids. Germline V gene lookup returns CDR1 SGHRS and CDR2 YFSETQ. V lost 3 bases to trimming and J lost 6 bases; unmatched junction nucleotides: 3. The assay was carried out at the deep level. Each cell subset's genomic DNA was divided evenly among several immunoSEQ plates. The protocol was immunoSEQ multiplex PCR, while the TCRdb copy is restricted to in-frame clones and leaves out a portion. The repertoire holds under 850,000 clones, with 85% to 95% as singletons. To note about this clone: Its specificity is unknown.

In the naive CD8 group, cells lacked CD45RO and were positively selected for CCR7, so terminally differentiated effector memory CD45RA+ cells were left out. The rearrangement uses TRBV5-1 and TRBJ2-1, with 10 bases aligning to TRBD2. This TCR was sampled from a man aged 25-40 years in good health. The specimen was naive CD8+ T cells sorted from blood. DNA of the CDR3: TGCGCCAGCAGCTGGACTAGCGGACTCAATGAGCAGTTCTTC. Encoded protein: CASSWTSGLNEQFF. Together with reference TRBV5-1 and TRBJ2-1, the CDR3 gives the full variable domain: KAGVTQTPRYLIKTRGQQVTLSCSPISGHRSVSWYQQTPGQGLQFLFEYFSETQRNKGNFPGRFSGRQFSNSRSEMNVSTLELGDSALYLCASSWTSGLNEQFFGPGTRLTVL.